A single sample is the source of the 29 T cell receptor beta chains below, sequenced in a study of blood T cell repertoires in COVID-19. Sequenced by immunoSEQ multiplex PCR; TCRdb stores in-frame clones only, minus some. There are some 100,000 clones in the sample; about 85% occur only once, and about 4.4% lies in the top ten. The sequenced sample consisted of peripheral blood. The receptors shown here come from a man aged 60 to 75 with acute or convalescent COVID-19.

The chain recombines TRBV7-6 with TRBJ1-2, with D unresolved. CDR3 size: 13 residues. Germline assignment: CDR1 SGHVS and CDR2 FNYEAQ. With 1 base removed from V and 6 bases from J, the gap between germline ends came to 9 bases. The CDR3 is CASSLEPGDGYTF. The CDR3 DNA reads as TGTGCCAGCAGCTTAGAACCAGGCGATGGCTACACCTTC.

The rearrangement joins TRBV6-5 to TRBJ1-1; D gene uncertain. V was shortened by 1 base and J by 6 bases, with 18 bases between the two germline ends. This CDR3 region has 16 residues. Germline lookup yields CDR1 MNHEY and CDR2 SVGAGI. This CDR3 reads CASSYLETFAGSEAFF. DNA of the CDR3: TGTGCCAGCAGTTACTTAGAGACATTCGCGGGGTCTGAAGCTTTCTTT.

V usage is TRBV11-3 and J usage is TRBJ2-7, with 7 bases that match TRBD1. This CDR3 region has 15 residues. The germline V gene encodes CDR1 SGHNT and CDR2 YENEEA. V shed 5 bases, J shed 3 bases, and the junction held 10 bases outside the gene matches. In DNA form, the CDR3 reads TGTGCCAGCAGCCTCCACGGACAGGATGTCTACGAGCAGTACTTC. Protein sequence: CASSLHGQDVYEQYF.

The V call is TRBV28, the J call TRBJ2-7; possible D gene TRBD2, 5 bases. This CDR3 is 14 amino acids long. Looked up from germline, CDR1 is MDHEN and CDR2 is SYDVKM. Between the trimmed V and J ends, which lost 3 bases and 5 bases, there was a span of 14 bases. For the CDR3, the DNA is TGTGCCAGCAGTTTTTTTTCGGGGAGCGACGAGCAGTACTTC. Its protein is CASSFFSGSDEQYF.

The chain employs TRBV4-1 and TRBJ2-3, with no clear D. V lost 1 base to trimming and J lost 2 bases, with 13 bases between them. CDR1 MGHRA and CDR2 YSYEKL come from the germline V gene. The CDR3 runs to 16 residues. This chain's CDR3 is CASSQASQKPTDTQYF. DNA for the CDR3: TGCGCCAGCAGCCAAGCTTCACAGAAACCCACAGATACGCAGTATTTT.

This clone came up a few times. The chain links TRBV5-1 to TRBJ2-1; no clear D gene. Trimming shortened V by 4 bases and J by 0 bases, and 11 bases separated the two germline ends. The CDR3 extends over 15 amino acids. CDR1 and CDR2 from the germline V gene are SGHRS and YFSETQ. This CDR3 is CASSPTGSSYNEQFF. CDR3 coding DNA: TGCGCCAGCAGCCCGACTGGAAGCTCCTACAATGAGCAGTTCTTC.

This CDR3 is CASHWTGGHEQYF. The CDR3 nucleotides read TGCGCCAGCCATTGGACAGGGGGCCACGAGCAGTACTTC. This chain links TRBV5-1 with TRBJ2-7; TRBD1 matches 11 bases. From germline, CDR1 is SGHRS and CDR2 YFSETQ. J gave up 5 bases and V 7 bases, and 5 bases lay outside the gene matches. This CDR3 is 13 amino acids long.

The DNA for the CDR3 is TGCGCCAGCAGCCAAGAACGGGACACTGAAGCTTTCTTT. Translated, it gives CASSQERDTEAFF. The chain recombines TRBV4-3 with TRBJ1-1; the D is unclear. The CDR3 extends over 13 amino acids. V was cut by 0 bases and J by 3 bases, with 5 bases left in between. Germline CDR1 reads LGHNA; CDR2 reads YSLEER.

The chain carries TRBV4-3 and TRBJ2-7; tentative D call: TRBD1 (5 bases). This CDR3 has 15 residues. Trimming stripped 0 bases from V and 3 bases from J, with 12 bases between. The germline gives CDR1 LGHNA, CDR2 YSLEER. CDR3 in DNA: TGCGCCAGCAGCCAAGATCTGGGGCAGGGCTACGAGCAGTACTTC. It codes for CASSQDLGQGYEQYF.

A remark on this clone: Other nucleotide sequences from this sample produce the same CDR3. This chain's CDR3 is CASSPDGQPNTEAFF. CDR3 in DNA: TGCGCCAGCAGCCCCGACGGACAGCCGAACACTGAAGCTTTCTTT. V usage is TRBV5-1 and J usage is TRBJ1-1, with D maybe TRBD1 (6 bases). Germline CDR1 is SGHRS and CDR2 is YFSETQ. V lost 4 bases and J lost 1, with 14 bases in between. This CDR3 contains 15 residues.

This chain connects TRBV24-1 to TRBJ2-5; D might be TRBD2 (6 bases). V was trimmed by 3 bases and J by 5 bases, leaving 12 bases between them. The CDR3 is made up of 14 amino acids. CDR1 and CDR2 (germline): KGHDR, SFDVKD. The CDR3 loop reads CATSDNGGIETQYF. In DNA form, the CDR3 reads TGTGCCACCAGTGATAACGGAGGGATTGAGACCCAGTACTTC.

The V gene is TRBV5-1, the J gene TRBJ2-1; TRBD1 matches at 7 bases. The length of the CDR3 is 14 residues. CDR1 is SGHRS, CDR2 YFSETQ, per germline. Germline trimming cut 3 bases from V and 1 base from J; bases unmatched to any gene: 1. The CDR3 DNA reads as TGCGCCAGCAGCTCGGGACAGTCCTACAATGAGCAGTTCTTC. Amino acids: CASSSGQSYNEQFF.

This chain uses TRBV6-6 with TRBJ2-7; 8 bases map to TRBD2. V dropped 2 bases and J dropped 0; count of bases not matched to a gene: 6. The CDR3 has 16 amino acids. Germline values: CDR1 MNHNY, CDR2 SVGAGI (reference sequence). The chain's CDR3 is CASSYPTSGGSYEQYF. CDR3 bases: TGTGCCAGCAGTTACCCTACTAGCGGAGGCTCCTACGAGCAGTACTTC.

The chain has TRBV18 and TRBJ1-1; D is unclear. The CDR3 has 14 amino acids. With 1 base removed from V and 6 bases from J, the gap between germline ends came to 12 bases. CDR1 is KGHSH, CDR2 LQKENI, per germline. The CDR3 DNA reads as TGTGCCAGCTCACCACAGGAGGGAGGCTCTGAAGCTTTCTTT. Its protein product is CASSPQEGGSEAFF.

This chain connects TRBV28 to TRBJ2-7, with 7 bases fitting TRBD2. V was pared by 3 bases and J by 3 bases, with 8 bases of the junction left unmatched. This CDR3 is 15 amino acids long. Germline-derived CDR1 and CDR2 are MDHEN and SYDVKM. CDR3 protein: CASSFGGTVSYEQYF. For the CDR3, the DNA is TGTGCCAGCAGTTTCGGGGGGACCGTCAGCTACGAGCAGTACTTC.

V and J are TRBV19 and TRBJ1-1; TRBD1 matches at 9 bases. Trimming cost V 6 bases and J 4 bases; bases outside gene matches: 15. The CDR3 is 17 amino acids. CDR1 is LNHDA and CDR2 is SQIVND in the germline V gene (reference sequence). The CDR3 DNA reads TGTGCCAGTAGACCACAGGGGGCGGGGGATTTGGTCACTGAAGCTTTCTTT. Residues: CASRPQGAGDLVTEAFF.

The rearrangement uses TRBV19 and TRBJ2-2; 7 nucleotides match TRBD1. Trimming took 7 bases from V and 0 from J; bases not matched to a gene: 5. Germline CDR1 LNHDA, CDR2 SQIVND (reference sequence). The CDR3 has 15 amino acids. The CDR3, as DNA: TGTGCCAGTATTGGGACAGAAACGAACACCGGGGAGCTGTTTTTT. As protein: CASIGTETNTGELFF.

The chain combines TRBV7-6 with TRBJ1-1; the D gene is possibly TRBD1 (5 bases). Germline V gene sequence: CDR1 SGHVS, CDR2 FNYEAQ. This CDR3 spans 16 amino acids. The V end was cut by 5 bases, the J end by 3 bases, with 19 bases between. CDR3 coding DNA: TGTGCCAGCAGCAATTCAAGAGCGCAGGGCGACACTGAAGCTTTCTTT. Encoded protein: CASSNSRAQGDTEAFF.

The chain recombines TRBV7-8 with TRBJ1-4, with D unresolved. Germline values: CDR1 SGHVS, CDR2 FQNEAQ. The CDR3 runs 14 residues. V was trimmed by 5 bases and J by 8 bases, leaving 15 bases between them. Written as DNA, the CDR3 is TGTGCCAGCAGCCCCCGCGGGCCGGGCGAAAAACTGTTTTTT. Translated: CASSPRGPGEKLFF.

The chain employs TRBV9 and TRBJ2-1; 12 bases match TRBD2. Per germline, CDR1 SGDLS and CDR2 YYNGEE. The junction had 10 bases not matched to a gene; V was cut back by 3 bases and J by 9 bases. The CDR3 consists of 16 residues. In nucleotides, the CDR3 is TGTGCCAGCAGCGCGACGACTAGCGGGAGTTGGGTTGAGCAGTTCTTC. Its protein product is CASSATTSGSWVEQFF. The complete variable domain, with remaining parts taken from reference TRBV9 and TRBJ2-1, reads DSGVTQTPKHLITATGQRVTLRCSPRSGDLSVYWYQQSLDQGLQFLIQYYNGEERAKGNILERFSAQQFPDLHSELNLSSLELGDSALYFCASSATTSGSWVEQFFGPGTRLTVL.

The J gene is TRBJ2-1, the V gene TRBV20-1; 9 nucleotides agree with TRBD2. The CDR3 extends over 17 amino acids. Unmatched junction bases numbered 17, after V lost 3 bases and J lost 8 bases. Germline values: CDR1 DFQATT, CDR2 SNEGSKA (reference sequence). This chain's CDR3 is CSASSGGAASGNYEQFF. The CDR3 nucleotides read TGCAGTGCTAGTTCTGGGGGCGCAGCTAGCGGGAATTATGAGCAGTTCTTC.

Details on this clone: The identical CDR3 is also encoded by other nucleotide sequences in the sample. This rearrangement joins TRBV19 to TRBJ2-1; TRBD2 aligns across 9 bases. Trimming cost V 1 base and J 4 bases; bases outside gene matches: 11. Germline V CDR1 and CDR2: LNHDA, SQIVND (reference sequence). CDR3 size: 18 residues. CDR3 in amino acids: CASSIAGRGGPLYNEQFF. The CDR3 DNA sequence: TGTGCCAGTAGTATAGCGGGGCGGGGGGGTCCCCTTTACAATGAGCAGTTCTTC.

The chain employs TRBV11-3 and TRBJ1-1; D remains unclear. V dropped 1 base and J dropped 6 bases, with 12 bases sitting between them. Germline V gene data show CDR1 as SGHNT and CDR2 as YENEEA. The CDR3 contains 14 residues. The CDR3 loop reads CASSLGAKVAEAFF. CDR3 in DNA: TGTGCCAGCAGCTTAGGGGCGAAGGTTGCTGAAGCTTTCTTT.

The chain couples TRBV6-5 to TRBJ2-3; 7 nucleotides agree with TRBD2. The CDR3 runs to 15 residues. The germline CDR1 and CDR2 sequences are MNHEY and SVGAGI. With V trimmed by 3 bases and J by 0 bases, 3 bases remained unmatched. DNA of the CDR3: TGTGCCAGCAGTTATAGCGGGCTTAGCACAGATACGCAGTATTTT. As protein: CASSYSGLSTDTQYF.

The chain uses TRBV7-3 and TRBJ2-3; D is possibly TRBD2 (5 bases). This CDR3 is built from 16 residues. V was trimmed by 1 base and J by 2 bases, leaving 13 bases between them. The V gene's germline CDR1 is SGHTA and CDR2 FQGTGA. In DNA form, the CDR3 reads TGTGCCAGCAGCTTAAGGGCTAGCCTATACACAGATACGCAGTATTTT. As protein: CASSLRASLYTDTQYF.

The genes are TRBV25-1 and TRBJ2-5; 7 nucleotides match TRBD1. The CDR3 has 15 amino acids. Trimming cost V 3 bases and J 5 bases; bases outside gene matches: 9. Germline assignment: CDR1 MGHDK and CDR2 SYGVNS. The DNA of the CDR3 is TGTGCCAGCAGTGACGCCCAGGGGGTTGAGGAGACCCAGTACTTC. This encodes CASSDAQGVEETQYF.

The rearrangement uses TRBV7-9 and TRBJ2-1; 9 nucleotides agree with TRBD2. There are 13 residues in the CDR3. Germline trimming cut 8 bases from V and 6 bases from J; bases unmatched to any gene: 5. Germline CDR1 is SEHNR and CDR2 is FQNEAQ (reference sequence). The CDR3 DNA follows: TGTGCCAGCGGGCTAGCGGGGTCCAATGAGCAGTTCTTC. Its protein product is CASGLAGSNEQFF.

This clone was seen once. The chain employs TRBV5-1 and TRBJ2-5; 12 bases map to TRBD2. The length of the CDR3 is 15 residues. CDR1 is SGHRS and CDR2 is YFSETQ in the germline V gene. Trimming at V came to 5 bases and at J to 4 bases, leaving 6 bases not matched to a gene. CDR3 sequence (DNA): TGCGCCAGCAGTTTTGGGGGACTAGCGGGAGAGACCCAGTACTTC. Protein sequence: CASSFGGLAGETQYF.

CDR3 bases: TGTGCCAGCAGCGCCTCGATGACCAGGTATAGCACAGATACGCAGTATTTT. Translating it yields CASSASMTRYSTDTQYF. J is TRBJ2-3 and V is TRBV3-1 (or the pseudogene TRBV3-2); unclear D gene. Germline V CDR1 and CDR2: LGHDT, YNNKEL (reference sequence). This CDR3 region has 17 residues. Deletions cut 5 bases from V and 0 bases from J, with 18 bases between.